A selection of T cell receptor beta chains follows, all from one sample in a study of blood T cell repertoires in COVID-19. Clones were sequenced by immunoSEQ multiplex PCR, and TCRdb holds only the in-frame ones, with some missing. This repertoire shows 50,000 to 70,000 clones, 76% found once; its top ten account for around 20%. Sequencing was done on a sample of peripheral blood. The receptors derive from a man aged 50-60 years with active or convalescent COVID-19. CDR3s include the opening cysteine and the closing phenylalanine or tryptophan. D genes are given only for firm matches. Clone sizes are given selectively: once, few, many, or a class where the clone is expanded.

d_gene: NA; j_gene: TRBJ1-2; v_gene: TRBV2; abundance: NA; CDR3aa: CASSDTLGGGHGYTF; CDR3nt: TGTGCCAGCAGTGACACTTTAGGGGGGGGACATGGCTACACCTTC
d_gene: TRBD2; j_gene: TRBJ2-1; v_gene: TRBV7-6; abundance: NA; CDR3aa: CASSPGTSGTYNEQFF; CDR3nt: TGTGCCAGCAGCCCGGGGACTAGCGGTACCTACAATGAGCAGTTCTTC
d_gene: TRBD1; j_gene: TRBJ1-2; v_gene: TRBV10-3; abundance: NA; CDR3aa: CAISDSDRVNYGYTF; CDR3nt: TGTGCCATCAGTGATTCAGACAGGGTTAACTATGGCTACACCTTC
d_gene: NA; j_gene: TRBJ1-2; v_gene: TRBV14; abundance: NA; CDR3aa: CASSQDSAGFPGYTF; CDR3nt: TGTGCCAGCAGCCAAGATTCCGCGGGTTTCCCTGGCTACACCTTC
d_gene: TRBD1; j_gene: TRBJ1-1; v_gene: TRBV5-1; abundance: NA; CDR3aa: CASRPTGGTPEAFF; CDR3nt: TGCGCCAGCAGACCGACAGGGGGTACCCCTGAAGCTTTCTTT
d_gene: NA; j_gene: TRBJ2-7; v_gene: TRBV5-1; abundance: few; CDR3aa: CASSLGGDISYEQYF; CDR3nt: TGCGCCAGCAGCTTGGGGGGAGATATCTCCTACGAGCAGTACTTC
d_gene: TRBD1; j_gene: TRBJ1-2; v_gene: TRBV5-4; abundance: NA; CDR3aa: CASSGRGQGYGYTF; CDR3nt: TGTGCCAGCAGCGGTAGGGGACAGGGATATGGCTACACCTTC
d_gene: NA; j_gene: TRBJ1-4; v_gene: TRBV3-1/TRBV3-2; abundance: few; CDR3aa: CASSQKGTSYRSKLFF; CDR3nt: TGTGCCAGCAGCCAAAAGGGGACAAGCTATAGGAGTAAACTGTTTTTT
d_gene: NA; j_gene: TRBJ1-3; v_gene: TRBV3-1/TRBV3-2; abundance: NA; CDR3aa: CASASSGNTIYF; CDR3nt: TGTGCCAGCGCGTCCTCTGGAAACACCATATATTTT
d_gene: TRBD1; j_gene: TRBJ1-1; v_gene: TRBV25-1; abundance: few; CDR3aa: CASSRTGGNTEAFF; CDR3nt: TGTGCCAGCAGTAGGACAGGGGGGAACACTGAAGCTTTCTTT
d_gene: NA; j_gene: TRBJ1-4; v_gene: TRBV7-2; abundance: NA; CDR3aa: CASSFGGTNEKLFF; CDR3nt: TGTGCCAGCAGCTTCGGGGGTACTAATGAAAAACTGTTTTTT
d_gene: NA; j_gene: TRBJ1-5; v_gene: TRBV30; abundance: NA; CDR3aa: CACTGPGIHSNQPQHF; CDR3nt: TGTGCCTGTACCGGGCCAGGGATACATAGCAATCAGCCCCAGCATTTT
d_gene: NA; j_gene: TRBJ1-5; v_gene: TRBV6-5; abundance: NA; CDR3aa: CASSYRSMDQPQHF; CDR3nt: TGTGCCAGCAGTTACCGTTCTATGGATCAGCCCCAGCATTTT
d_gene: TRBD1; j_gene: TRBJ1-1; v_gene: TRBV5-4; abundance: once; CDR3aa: CASSVGQGFPEAFF; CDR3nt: TGTGCCAGCAGCGTGGGACAGGGCTTCCCTGAAGCTTTCTTT
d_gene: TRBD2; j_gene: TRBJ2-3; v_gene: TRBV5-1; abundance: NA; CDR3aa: CASSLRLAGVITDTQYF; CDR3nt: TGCGCCAGCAGCTTGCGACTAGCGGGGGTGATCACAGATACGCAGTATTTT
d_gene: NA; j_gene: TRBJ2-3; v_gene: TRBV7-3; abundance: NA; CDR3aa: CASSIEGNTQYF; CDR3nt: TGTGCCAGCAGCATTGAGGGAAATACGCAGTATTTT
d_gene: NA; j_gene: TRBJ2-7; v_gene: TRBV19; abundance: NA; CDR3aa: CASSTGKSYEQYF; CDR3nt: TGTGCCAGTAGTACCGGGAAATCCTACGAGCAGTACTTC
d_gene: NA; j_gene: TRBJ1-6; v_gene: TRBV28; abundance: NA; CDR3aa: CASLEQGISPLHF; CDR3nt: TGTGCCAGCCTGGAACAGGGTATTTCACCCCTCCACTTT
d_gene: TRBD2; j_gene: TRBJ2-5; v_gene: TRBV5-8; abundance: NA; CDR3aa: CASSRGLAGGEETQYF; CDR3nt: TGTGCCAGCAGCCGCGGACTAGCGGGAGGAGAAGAGACCCAGTACTTC
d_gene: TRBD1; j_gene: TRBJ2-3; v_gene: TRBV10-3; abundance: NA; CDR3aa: CAISPGQGAPSDTQYF; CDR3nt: TGTGCCATCAGTCCGGGACAGGGGGCTCCCTCAGATACGCAGTATTTT
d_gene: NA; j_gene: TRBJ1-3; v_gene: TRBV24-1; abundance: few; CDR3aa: CATSDLDRGNTIYF; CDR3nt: TGTGCCACCAGTGATTTGGACAGAGGAAACACCATATATTTT
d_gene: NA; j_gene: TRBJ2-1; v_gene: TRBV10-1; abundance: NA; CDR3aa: CASSDSLGGNEQFF; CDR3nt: TGCGCCAGCAGTGATTCGCTAGGTGGCAATGAGCAGTTCTTC
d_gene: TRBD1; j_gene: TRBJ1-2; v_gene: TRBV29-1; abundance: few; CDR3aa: CSAQSADRDGYTF; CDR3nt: TGCAGCGCCCAAAGTGCCGACAGGGATGGCTACACCTTC
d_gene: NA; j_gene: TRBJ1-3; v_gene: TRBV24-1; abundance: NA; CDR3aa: CATIDTIYF; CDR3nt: TGTGCCACCATAGACACCATATATTTT
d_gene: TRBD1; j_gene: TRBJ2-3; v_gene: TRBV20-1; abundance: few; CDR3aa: CSAGGGQSRTDTQYF; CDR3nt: TGCAGTGCTGGTGGGGGACAGAGCCGCACAGATACGCAGTATTTT
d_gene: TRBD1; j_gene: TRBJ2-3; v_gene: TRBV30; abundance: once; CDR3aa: CAWTPTGYGDTQYF; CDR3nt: TGTGCCTGGACCCCGACAGGGTATGGGGATACGCAGTATTTT
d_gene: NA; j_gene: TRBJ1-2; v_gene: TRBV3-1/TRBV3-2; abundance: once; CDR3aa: CASSGRGIGGYTF; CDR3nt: TGTGCCAGCAGCGGAAGGGGAATAGGTGGCTACACCTTC
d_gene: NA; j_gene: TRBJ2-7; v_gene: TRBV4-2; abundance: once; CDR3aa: CASSQSYEQYF; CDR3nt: TGTGCCAGCAGCCAATCATACGAGCAGTACTTC
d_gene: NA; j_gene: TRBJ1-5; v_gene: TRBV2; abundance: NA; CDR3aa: CASSEASGGGQPQHF; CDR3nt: TGTGCCAGCAGTGAAGCAAGTGGGGGGGGACAGCCCCAGCATTTT
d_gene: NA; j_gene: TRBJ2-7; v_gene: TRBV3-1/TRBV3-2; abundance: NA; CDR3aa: CASSTTGYEQYF; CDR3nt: TGTGCCAGCAGCACTACGGGCTACGAGCAGTACTTC
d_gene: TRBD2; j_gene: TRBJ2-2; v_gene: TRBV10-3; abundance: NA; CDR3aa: CATRAGANTGELFF; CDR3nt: TGTGCCACAAGAGCGGGAGCGAACACCGGGGAGCTGTTTTTT
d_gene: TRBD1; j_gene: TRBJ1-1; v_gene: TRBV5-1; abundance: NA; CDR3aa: CASSTWTGVDTEAFF; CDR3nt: TGCGCCAGCAGCACTTGGACAGGGGTGGACACTGAAGCTTTCTTT